This T cell receptor beta chain is from a study of T-cell memory formation after mild COVID-19. This clonotype was found a few times. The antigen is undetermined. V was cut by 0 bases and J by 4 bases, with 15 bases left in between. Germline-derived CDR1 and CDR2 are LGHDT and YNNKEL (reference sequence). CDR3 length: 16 residues. Findings of the study overall: Clones that contracted from day 15 to 85 had balanced CD4/CD8; later expanders were CD4+ biased.

TCRalpha and TCRbeta libraries used 5'RACE with constant-segment primers and UMIs. In TCRdb, the 5' RACE reads were re-called with MiXCR into one record per CDR3 protein. The table has roughly 110,000 distinct CDR3 sequences, approximately 13% seen once. The gene calls are TRBV3-1 and TRBJ1-2; maybe TRBD1 (5 bases). Sequenced sample: PBMCs or a T cell subset sorted from them (not recorded which). This TCR was sampled from an adult woman who had mild COVID-19 (a few samples of this study predate the infection). Cell type and time point are not known. This CDR3 is CASSQERQGPFYGYTF. For the CDR3, the DNA is TGTGCCAGCAGCCAAGAGAGGCAGGGACCCTTCTATGGCTACACCTTC. The whole variable domain, filled in from reference TRBV3-1 and TRBJ1-2, reads DTAVSQTPKYLVTQMGNDKSIKCEQNLGHDTMYWYKQDSKKFLKIMFSYNNKELIINETVPNRFSPKSPDKAHLNLHINSLELGDSAVYFCASSQERQGPFYGYTFGSGTRLTVV.